Included here is one T cell receptor (beta chain) sequence, with context. This clone was observed a few times. The clone's antigen remains unknown. No quality values exist for individual bases; no much larger clone is one base distant. The intended sense of this specimen's time point label: week 5, during vaccination. Each vaccine dose, consisting of 300 ug of a 20-mer mutant IDH1 peptide in Montanide, was administered subcutaneously with topical imiquimod. Donors had newly diagnosed WHO grade 3 or 4 IDH1-mutant astrocytomas with loss of nuclear ATRX. The samples were drawn from NOA16, a multicentre, single-arm, open-label phase I trial in Germany that tested a mutant IDH1 peptide vaccine in humans for the first time. Genomic DNA for TCRB sequencing was extracted from EDTA blood using the DNeasy Blood and Tissue Kit. These data originate in a study of a mutant IDH1 vaccine in newly diagnosed glioma listed by TCRdb under 2021. With respect to the entire study: Eight vaccinations were administered to patients in weeks 1, 3, 5, 7, 11, 15, 19 and 23, corresponding to visits V03 through V10. In the chemotherapy-containing groups, vaccination started alongside temozolomide cycles, whereas in patients who had radiotherapy alone it started 4-6 weeks after radiotherapy. Of the approximately 33 treated patients, around 62% were male and roughly 38% were female, and a mean age of approximately 40 years was recorded. Before enrollment, most patients had been given radiochemotherapy with temozolomide as standard therapy, while the rest had received either radiotherapy alone or temozolomide alone. Peripheral blood samples were drawn at six visits, namely V03 (baseline), V05, V07, V10, V12 and V13. Longitudinal TCRB deep sequencing was done for 25 treated patients, wherever samples were available for exploratory analyses. Study-level results and caveats: Pseudoprogression appeared unrelated to alterations in the top peripheral T cell clonotypes detected by TCRB sequencing. The authors noted that analyses of patient blood samples could not be reproduced because of sample limitations. Across multiple MHC alleles, vaccine-induced immune responses were seen in 85% to 95% of patients. Selection of PBMC samples for TCRB deep sequencing was based on availability.

Receptors were amplified or captured by the immunoSEQ multiplex PCR assay. Rearranged TCR beta chain sequences were amplified with the hsTCRB Kit following the manufacturer's protocol. TCRB libraries were sequenced on an Illumina MiSeq. On the study's bioinformatics: The kit vendor's proprietary platform handled demultiplexing, trimming and gene mapping. TCRdb re-hosts the immuneACCESS table, in-frame sequences only. Its copies lack some clones; in the studies checked, an unresolved V gene accounts for under half of them, and the cause for the rest is not known. D and trimming come from the DNA, and the V and J calls and clone size come from that table. The sample includes 40,000 or so clones, with about four fifths observed a single time. The top ten clones comprise over 4.5% of the sample. The CDR3 has 13 amino acids, counting the end cysteine and phenylalanine. Of the read, only the CDR3 DNA is kept; its 39 bases are in frame from base 1. The junction carries 6 bases between V and J, which are trimmed by 3 bases and 1 base respectively. The CDR1 and CDR2 encoded by the germline V gene are SGHVS and FNYEAQ.

The chain is made from TRBV7-6 and TRBJ1-1; the D gene remains uncertain. This receptor was identified in a middle-aged man with glioma. Sequenced here: PBMCs, sampled from a glioma patient whose treatment included an IDH1 peptide vaccine. The CDR3 corresponds to CASSFLANTEAFF. At the DNA level, the sequence is TGTGCCAGCAGCTTCCTGGCGAACACTGAAGCTTTCTTT. The CDR3 plus the reference TRBV7-6 and TRBJ1-1 genes for the other parts give the full variable domain: GAGVSQSPRYKVTKRGQDVALRCDPISGHVSLYWYRQALGQGPEFLTYFNYEAQQDKSGLPNDRFSAERPEGSISTLTIQRTEQRDSAMYRCASSFLANTEAFFGQGTRLTVV.